Each of the 9 T cell receptor beta chains below was sequenced from the same sample in a study of human T cells and chemical hapten exposure (TCRdb year 2021). The sample's time point label, decoded: patch test 1, 2 weeks after DPC sensitization. Interpreted using the paper, the treatment or condition label stands for: therapeutic diphenylcyclopropenone sensitization with weekly scalp DPC. Library generation was performed with RACE. Sequenced on a NextSeq 500. TCRdb applied fastp at Q25 and MiXCR to the public reads, then kept only in-frame beta chains. Rows merge per CDR3 protein into single entries with the most common DNA and genes. The sample has some 350,000 distinct CDR3 sequences on record, 5.5% to 8% of them singletons. The top ten clones comprise about 8% of the sample. The sequenced sample was whole blood, obtained in connection with sensitization to the hapten diphenylcyclopropenone (DPC). The receptors derive from a woman under 30 with alopecia areata. Some clones in this sample may be carry-over from other donors' samples.

This clonotype was detected only a few times. J is TRBJ2-4 and V is TRBV6-1; the D call may be TRBD1 or TRBD2 (5 bases each). Trimming removed 5 bases at V and 8 bases at J, with 22 bases between. CDR1 MNHNS and CDR2 SASEGT come from the germline V gene. The CDR3 runs to 16 residues. CDR3 nucleotide sequence: TGTGCCAGCAGTCTTTCTCCCGGGACGCCCCGTCACATTCAGTACTTC. Translated: CASSLSPGTPRHIQYF.

This clonotype occurred a few times. The chain employs TRBV6-1 and TRBJ2-3, with TRBD1 matching over 9 bases. CDR1 MNHNS and CDR2 SASEGT come from the germline V gene. The CDR3 covers 15 residues. V was pared by 6 bases and J by 2 bases, with 6 bases of the junction left unmatched. CDR3: CASRPGQGYTDTQYF. The DNA of the CDR3 is TGTGCCAGCAGACCGGGACAGGGTTACACAGATACGCAGTATTTT.

This clonotype was seen only a few times. The chain recombines TRBV6-2 or TRBV6-3 with TRBJ2-5; D gene unclear. CDR3 length: 12 residues. Trimming left V 3 bases short and J 3 bases short, with 5 bases between. Germline V CDR1 and CDR2: MNHEY, SVGEGT. The CDR3 DNA sequence: TGTGCCAGCAGTTATGGGGAAGAGACCCAGTACTTC. It specifies CASSYGEETQYF.

The rearrangement joins TRBV7-8 to TRBJ2-2, with TRBD2 matching over 7 bases. Per the germline V gene, CDR1 is SGHVS and CDR2 is FQNEAQ. The V and J ends lost 10 bases and 0 bases, in that order; junction bases with no gene match: 8. This CDR3 spans 15 amino acids. The CDR3 reads CATHPGLPNTGELFF. In DNA form, the CDR3 reads TGTGCCACGCATCCGGGACTACCGAACACCGGGGAGCTGTTTTTT.

This clonotype was detected ten times or more. The V and J genes are TRBV7-2 and TRBJ2-7, with TRBD2 as a possible D gene (6 bases). V lost 1 base and J lost 0, with 10 bases in between. Germline CDR1 and CDR2: SGHTA and FQGNSA. This CDR3 has 15 residues. The CDR3 sequence is CASSLVAGNSYEQYF. The CDR3 DNA is TGTGCCAGCAGCTTAGTTGCGGGGAACTCCTACGAGCAGTACTTC.

This chain links TRBV28 with TRBJ1-1, with D possibly TRBD1 on 5 matching bases. This CDR3 has 15 residues. Per germline, CDR1 MDHEN and CDR2 SYDVKM. The V end was cut by 5 bases, the J end by 0 bases, with 13 bases between. This CDR3 reads CASSAPGLLNTEAFF. CDR3 nucleotide sequence: TGTGCCAGCAGTGCGCCGGGACTCCTGAACACTGAAGCTTTCTTT.

This clonotype has only a few counts. This chain links TRBV10-3 with TRBJ1-4, with D perhaps matching TRBD1 (5 bases). Germline CDR1 reads ENHRY; CDR2 reads SYGVKD. CDR3 length equals 16 residues. V lost 6 bases to trimming and J lost 4 bases, with 18 bases between them. CDR3 loop: CAISPGVGIGNEKLFF. CDR3 nucleotide sequence: TGTGCCATCAGCCCGGGGGTCGGGATCGGTAATGAAAAACTGTTTTTT.

This clonotype was counted many times. The V call is TRBV4-3, the J call TRBJ2-6, with TRBD1 identical over 12 bases. Trimming took 4 bases from V and 3 from J; bases not matched to a gene: 10. The CDR3 consists of 19 residues. The germline V gene encodes CDR1 LGHNA and CDR2 YSLEER. This CDR3 is CASSPAGTGGADGANVLTF. CDR3 sequence (DNA): TGCGCCAGCAGCCCCGCCGGGACAGGGGGCGCGGATGGGGCCAACGTCCTGACTTTC.

V and J are TRBV20-1 and TRBJ2-1; 12 nucleotides line up with TRBD2. V trimming: 6 bases; J trimming: 9 bases; junction bases outside the gene matches: 12. The V gene's germline CDR1 is DFQATT and CDR2 SNEGSKA (reference sequence). CDR3 length: 15 amino acids. The CDR3 DNA is TGCAGTGCCACTACCCTAGCGGGGGGGCAAGTTGAGCAGTTCTTC. This encodes CSATTLAGGQVEQFF.